This TCR beta chain comes out of a study of blood T cells in healthy people across ages. Study conclusions and caveats: Strongly correlated with naive T cell percentage was TCR beta diversity. Researchers deemed the diversity estimates from one million T cells underestimates. Fewer expanded clones and more diversity marked long-lived versus aged donors.

Together with a sample-barcoded 5' primer, a J-beta primer mix was included in a second PCR lasting roughly 6 to 12 cycles. Any given sample supplied a minimum of 3 million CDR3-containing paired-end reads. TCRdb ran MiXCR on the 5' RACE reads and lists one entry per CDR3 protein. The sample carries about 680,000 distinct CDR3 sequences, about 52% recorded once. Comments on this clonotype: Its antigen is not identified.

Germline V gives CDR1 SGHTA, CDR2 FQGNSA. This CDR3 has 13 residues. The V end lost 4 bases, the J end lost 7 bases, and 14 bases lay between the germline ends. The clonotype comes from a woman in her sixties in good health. This chain uses TRBV7-2 with TRBJ2-7; possible D gene TRBD2, 5 bases. The sequenced material came from blood. CDR3 loop: CASSSTRAAEQYF. For the CDR3, the DNA is TGTGCCAGCAGCTCCACTAGGGCGGCTGAGCAGTACTTC.